This T cell receptor beta chain was obtained from a study of cytomegalovirus exposure and HLA in healthy donors. 13 Jbeta primers and 60 Vbeta primers were used for the PCR. Assay: immunoSEQ multiplex PCR; the TCRdb copy retains only in-frame clones and omits some. Of roughly 230,000 clones listed, 80% to 95% are singletons. V was clipped by 5 bases and J by 3 bases; unmatched bases: 4. The CDR3 length is 15 residues. Germline V CDR1 and CDR2: SEHNR, FQNEAQ (reference sequence). The chain couples TRBV7-9 to TRBJ2-7, with 13 bases aligning to TRBD2. The sample taken for sequencing was PBMCs. The origin of this receptor is a girl aged 2 to 10 in good health and CMV-seronegative. CDR3: CASSRTSGGHYEQYF. DNA for the CDR3: TGTGCCAGCAGCCGGACTAGCGGGGGACACTACGAGCAGTACTTC.